The entry that follows covers one T cell receptor (beta chain) sequence. Its antigen is currently unknown. These data come from a study of CXCR3-negative and CXCR3-positive naive CD8 T cells. Regarding the study as a whole: TRB CDR3 hydrophobicity was greater in CXCR3-positive naive cells than in CXCR3-negative naive cells.

Germline V CDR1 and CDR2: SGHRS, YFSETQ. The CDR3 is made up of 18 amino acids. UMI-labeled 5' RACE yielded the TRB cDNA libraries. TCRdb re-called the 5' RACE reads; one entry per CDR3 protein, DNA not given. The sample totals tens of thousands of distinct CDR3 sequences. This TCR was sampled from a human donor in good health. Some clones in this sample may be carry-over from other donors' samples. The sample taken for sequencing was naive CXCR3+ CD8+ T cells from blood. The subset: CD45RO-CCR7+CD27+CD95- naive CD8+ T cells expressing CXCR3 (TNR3+). This chain connects TRBV5-1 to TRBJ1-1; the TCRdb call, TRBD1, lacks DNA for checking. CDR3 protein: CASSAGPGQGTMNTEAFF.